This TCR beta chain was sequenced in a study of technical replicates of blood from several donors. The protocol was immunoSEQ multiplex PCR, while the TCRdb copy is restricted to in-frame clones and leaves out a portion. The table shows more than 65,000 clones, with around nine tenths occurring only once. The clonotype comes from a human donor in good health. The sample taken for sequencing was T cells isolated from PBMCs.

The CDR3 region has the DNA TGTGCCAGCAGCGCCTCTAATATGGGCAATCAGCCCCAGCATTTT. It encodes CASSASNMGNQPQHF. This chain uses TRBV9 with TRBJ1-5; no definite D call. V dropped 3 bases and J dropped 2 bases, with 12 bases sitting between them. The germline gives CDR1 SGDLS, CDR2 YYNGEE. CDR3 length: 15 amino acids.